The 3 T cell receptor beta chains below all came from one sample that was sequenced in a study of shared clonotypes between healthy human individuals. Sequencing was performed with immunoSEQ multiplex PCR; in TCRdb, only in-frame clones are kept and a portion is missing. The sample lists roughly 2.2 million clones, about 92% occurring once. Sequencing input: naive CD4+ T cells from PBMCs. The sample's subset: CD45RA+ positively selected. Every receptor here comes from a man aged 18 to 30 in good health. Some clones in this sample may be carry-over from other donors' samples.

CDR3 in DNA: TGTGCCTGGACGATAGCGGGAGCCATATCCTACAATGAGCAGTTCTTC. Translation: CAWTIAGAISYNEQFF. The chain joins TRBV30 to TRBJ2-1; 9 bases line up with TRBD2. V shed 4 bases, J shed 1 base, and the junction held 8 bases outside the gene matches. This CDR3 has 16 residues. Germline values: CDR1 GTSNPN, CDR2 SVGIG (reference sequence). The full variable domain, its missing parts supplied by reference TRBV30 and TRBJ2-1, is SQTIHQWPATLVQPVGSPLSLECTVEGTSNPNLYWYRQAAGRGLQLLFYSVGIGQISSEVPQNLSASRPQDRQFILSSKKLLLSDSGFYLCAWTIAGAISYNEQFFGPGTRLTVL.

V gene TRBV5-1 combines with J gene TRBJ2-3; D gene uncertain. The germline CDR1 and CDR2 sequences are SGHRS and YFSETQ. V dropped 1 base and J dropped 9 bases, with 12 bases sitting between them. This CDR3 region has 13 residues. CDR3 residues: CASSLNGRGTQYF. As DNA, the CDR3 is TGCGCCAGCAGCTTGAACGGCCGTGGGACGCAGTATTTT.

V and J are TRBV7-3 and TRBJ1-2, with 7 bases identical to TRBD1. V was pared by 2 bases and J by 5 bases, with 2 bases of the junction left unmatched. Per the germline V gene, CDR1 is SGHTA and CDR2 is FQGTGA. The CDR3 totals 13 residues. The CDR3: CASSLGTAYGYTF. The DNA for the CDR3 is TGTGCCAGCAGCTTAGGGACAGCTTATGGCTACACCTTC.